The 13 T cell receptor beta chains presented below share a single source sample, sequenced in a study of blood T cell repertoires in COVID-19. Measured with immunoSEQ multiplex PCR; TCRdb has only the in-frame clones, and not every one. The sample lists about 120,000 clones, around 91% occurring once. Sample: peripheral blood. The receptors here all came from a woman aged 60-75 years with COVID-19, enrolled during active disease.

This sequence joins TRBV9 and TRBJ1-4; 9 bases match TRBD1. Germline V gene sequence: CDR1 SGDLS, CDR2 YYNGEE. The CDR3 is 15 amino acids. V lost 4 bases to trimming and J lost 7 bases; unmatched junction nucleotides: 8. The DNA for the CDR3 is TGTGCCAGCAGCAAAACAGGGGGCTATGGTGAAAAACTGTTTTTT. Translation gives CASSKTGGYGEKLFF.

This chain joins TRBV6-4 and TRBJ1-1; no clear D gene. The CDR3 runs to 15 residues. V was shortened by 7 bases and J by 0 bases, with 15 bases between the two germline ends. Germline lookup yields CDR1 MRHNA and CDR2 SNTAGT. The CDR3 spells CASKKQNYMNTEAFF. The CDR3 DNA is TGTGCCAGCAAGAAGCAGAACTACATGAACACTGAAGCTTTCTTT.

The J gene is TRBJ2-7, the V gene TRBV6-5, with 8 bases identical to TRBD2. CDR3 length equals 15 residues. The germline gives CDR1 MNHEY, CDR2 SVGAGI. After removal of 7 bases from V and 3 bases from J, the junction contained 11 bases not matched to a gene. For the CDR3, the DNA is TGTGCCAGCACTACCAAAGGACTAGCCGGCTACGAGCAGTACTTC. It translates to CASTTKGLAGYEQYF.

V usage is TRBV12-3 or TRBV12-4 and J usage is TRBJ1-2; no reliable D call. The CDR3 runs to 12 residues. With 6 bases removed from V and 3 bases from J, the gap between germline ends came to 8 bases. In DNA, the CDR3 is TGTGCCAGCAGCCGGTCCGACTATGGCTACACCTTC. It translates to CASSRSDYGYTF.

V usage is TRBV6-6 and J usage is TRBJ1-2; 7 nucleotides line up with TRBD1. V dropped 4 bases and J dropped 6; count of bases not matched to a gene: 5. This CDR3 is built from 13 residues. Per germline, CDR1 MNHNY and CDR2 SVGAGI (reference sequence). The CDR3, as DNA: TGTGCCAGCAGTTCGACAGGGAAAGATGGCTACACCTTC. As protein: CASSSTGKDGYTF.

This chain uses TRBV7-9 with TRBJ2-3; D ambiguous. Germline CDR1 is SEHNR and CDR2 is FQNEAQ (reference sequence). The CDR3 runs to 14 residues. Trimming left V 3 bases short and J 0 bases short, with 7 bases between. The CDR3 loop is CASSFAISTDTQYF. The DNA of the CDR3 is TGTGCCAGCAGCTTCGCTATTAGCACAGATACGCAGTATTTT.

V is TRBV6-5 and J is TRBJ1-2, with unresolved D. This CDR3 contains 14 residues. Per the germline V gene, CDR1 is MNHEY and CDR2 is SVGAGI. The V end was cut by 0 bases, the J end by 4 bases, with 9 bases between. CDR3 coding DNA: TGTGCCAGCAGTTACTCGGCCCGGGGCTATGGCTACACCTTC. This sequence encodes CASSYSARGYGYTF.

As DNA, the CDR3 is TGTGCCACCAGCAGAGGACGTTCTGCGGAGGCCCAGTACTTC. This gives the protein CATSRGRSAEAQYF. The chain has TRBV15 and TRBJ2-5, with D tentatively TRBD2 (5 bases). Trimming cost V 1 base and J 9 bases, with 15 bases left between them. Germline CDR1 and CDR2: LNHNV and YYDKDF (reference sequence). The CDR3 runs 14 residues.

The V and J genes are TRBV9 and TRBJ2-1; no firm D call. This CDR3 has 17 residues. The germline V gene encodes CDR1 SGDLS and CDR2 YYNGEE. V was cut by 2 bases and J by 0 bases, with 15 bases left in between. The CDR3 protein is CASSVDTSSSSYNEQFF. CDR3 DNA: TGTGCCAGCAGCGTCGACACAAGCTCGAGCTCCTACAATGAGCAGTTCTTC. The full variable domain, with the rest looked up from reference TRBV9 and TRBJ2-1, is DSGVTQTPKHLITATGQRVTLRCSPRSGDLSVYWYQQSLDQGLQFLIQYYNGEERAKGNILERFSAQQFPDLHSELNLSSLELGDSALYFCASSVDTSSSSYNEQFFGPGTRLTVL.

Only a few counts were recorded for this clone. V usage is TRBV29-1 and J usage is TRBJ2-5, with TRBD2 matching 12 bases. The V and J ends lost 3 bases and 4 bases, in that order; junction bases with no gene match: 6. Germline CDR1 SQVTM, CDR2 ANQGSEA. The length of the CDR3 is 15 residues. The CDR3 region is CSVDPATSGGETQYF. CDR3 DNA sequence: TGCAGCGTTGACCCGGCGACTAGCGGGGGAGAGACCCAGTACTTC.

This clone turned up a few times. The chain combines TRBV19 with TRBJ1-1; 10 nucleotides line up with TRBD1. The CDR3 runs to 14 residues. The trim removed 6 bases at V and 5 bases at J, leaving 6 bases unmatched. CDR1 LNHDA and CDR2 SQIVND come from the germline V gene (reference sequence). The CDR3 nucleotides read TGTGCCAGTAGACCAGACAGGGGGCGAACTGAAGCTTTCTTT. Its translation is CASRPDRGRTEAFF.

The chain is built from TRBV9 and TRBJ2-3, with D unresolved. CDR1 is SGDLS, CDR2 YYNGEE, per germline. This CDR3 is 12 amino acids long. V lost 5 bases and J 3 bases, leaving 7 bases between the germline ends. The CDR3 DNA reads TGTGCCAGCAGTTCTATAACAGATACGCAGTATTTT. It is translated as CASSSITDTQYF. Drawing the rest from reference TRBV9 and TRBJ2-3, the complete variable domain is DSGVTQTPKHLITATGQRVTLRCSPRSGDLSVYWYQQSLDQGLQFLIQYYNGEERAKGNILERFSAQQFPDLHSELNLSSLELGDSALYFCASSSITDTQYFGPGTRLTVL.

The CDR3 region is CASIKAGEGNTEAFF. CDR3 nucleotide sequence: TGTGCCAGCATCAAGGCGGGGGAGGGAAACACTGAAGCTTTCTTT. The chain joins TRBV6-5 to TRBJ1-1, with D possibly TRBD1 on 5 matching bases. This CDR3 is built from 15 residues. CDR1 and CDR2 from the germline V gene are MNHEY and SVGAGI. Deletions cut 7 bases from V and 2 bases from J, with 17 bases between.